These 19 T cell receptor beta chains share one sample of origin, sequenced in a study of regulatory T cells in long-lasting Graves disease. Regarding time point: newly diagnosed GD, antithyroid drugs for less than 3 months. PBMC-extracted RNA yielded the TCR library. Researchers made TCR beta libraries by using iRepertoire HTBI primers and running Arm-PCR on CDR3 regions. TCRdb ran MiXCR on the multiplex PCR reads and lists one entry per CDR3 protein. The table lists about 540,000 distinct CDR3 sequences, approximately 12% of them singletons, with more than 8.5% in the top ten. These records were also assigned to another study, of T cells in Graves' hyperthyroidism and ophthalmopathy.

The sequenced sample was peripheral blood mononuclear cells (PBMCs), obtained at new diagnosis, from a patient treated with antithyroid drugs. All receptors come from a man aged 25-45 years with Graves disease.

This clonotype was seen many times. The chain couples TRBV12-3 or TRBV12-4 to TRBJ2-2, with TRBD1 as a possible D gene (6 bases). The CDR3 length is 15 residues. Trimming removed 3 bases from V and 4 bases from J, with 12 bases in between. The CDR3, as DNA: TGTGCCAGCAGTTTGGACAGATCGATCACCGGGGAGCTGTTTTTT. It specifies CASSLDRSITGELFF.

Details on this clonotype: The junction and the germline gene differ at one end; a read error may be behind it. The chain uses TRBV6-1 and TRBJ2-1, with TRBD2 as a possible D gene (6 bases). CDR3 length equals 16 residues. The germline V gene encodes CDR1 MNHNS and CDR2 SASEGT. CDR3 region: CASSRGSGRSYSEQFF. In nucleotides, the CDR3 is TGTGCCAGCAGCCGCGGTAGCGGTCGCTCCTACAGTGAGCAGTTCTTC.

The chain joins TRBV3-1 to TRBJ2-3; TRBD2 might be the D (6 bases). The end of the DNA is better explained by TRBJ2-5, so the J call may be wrong. The germline V gene encodes CDR1 LGHDT and CDR2 YNNKEL (reference sequence). CDR3 length equals 14 residues. The CDR3 sequence is CASSQGGLIETQYF. DNA of the CDR3: TGTGCCAGCAGCCAAGGGGGACTGATTGAGACCCAGTACTTC.

The V and J genes are TRBV29-1 and TRBJ1-2; possibly TRBD1 for D (6 bases). Germline CDR1 SQVTM, CDR2 ANQGSEA. The CDR3 extends over 13 amino acids. Trimming took off 7 bases at V and 6 bases at J, with 18 bases between the two ends. The CDR3 spells CSAQGGGWNGYTF. The DNA of the CDR3 is TGCAGCGCCCAAGGGGGGGGGTGGAATGGCTACACCTTC. Based on the CDR3 plus reference TRBV29-1 and TRBJ1-2, the full variable domain is SAVISQKPSRDICQRGTSLTIQCQVDSQVTMMFWYRQQPGQSLTLIATANQGSEATYESGFVIDKFPISRPNLTFSTLTVSNMSPEDSSIYLCSAQGGGWNGYTFGSGTRLTVV.

This clonotype was seen at least ten times. The CDR3 DNA reads TGTGCCAGCAGCCAGCGAGAGTTGAGCTCTGGAAACACCATATATTTT. Translation: CASSQRELSSGNTIYF. The V call is TRBV3-1, the J call TRBJ1-3; no firm D call. V was trimmed by 3 bases and J by 0 bases, leaving 12 bases between them. Germline CDR1 reads LGHDT; CDR2 reads YNNKEL (reference sequence). The CDR3 loop spans 16 amino acids.

This clonotype was seen repeatedly, ten times or more. This chain links TRBV5-1 with TRBJ2-7; 10 nucleotides line up with TRBD1. V lost 0 bases and J lost 7; bases outside the gene matches: 1. Germline CDR1 is SGHRS and CDR2 is YFSETQ. The CDR3 runs 13 residues. The CDR3 here is CASSLAGQGEQYF. The CDR3 bases are TGCGCCAGCAGCTTGGCGGGACAGGGGGAGCAGTACTTC.

The CDR3 region is CASSRPGTASYEQYF. The CDR3 DNA follows: TGTGCCAGCAGCCGCCCCGGGACAGCTTCCTACGAGCAGTACTTC. The rearrangement joins TRBV3-1 to TRBJ2-7, with 7 bases matching TRBD1. The CDR3 runs to 15 residues. CDR1 and CDR2 (germline): LGHDT, YNNKEL (reference sequence). J was trimmed by 1 base and V by 4 bases; bases with no gene match: 7.

In its sample, this clonotype was seen many times. The chain joins TRBV27 to TRBJ1-1; TRBD1 aligns across 7 bases. The germline V gene encodes CDR1 MNHEY and CDR2 SMNVEV (reference sequence). The CDR3 extends over 15 amino acids. V gave up 3 bases and J gave up 5 bases; unmatched junction bases: 9. CDR3 coding DNA: TGTGCCAGCAGTTTCGCGGGAGGGGGCAAAACTGAAGCTTTCTTT. It codes for CASSFAGGGKTEAFF.

This clonotype was recorded at least ten times. The V call is TRBV11-3, the J call TRBJ2-2; D not certain. V lost 5 bases to trimming and J lost 6 bases, with 10 bases between them. Germline CDR1 and CDR2: SGHNT and YENEEA. The CDR3 length is 13 residues. CDR3 DNA sequence: TGTGCCAGCAGCCGAGATATAGCCGGGGAGCTGTTTTTT. Translation: CASSRDIAGELFF.

This clonotype was detected only a few times. This chain links TRBV9 with TRBJ2-1; D ambiguous. Deletions cut 0 bases from V and 0 bases from J, with 7 bases between. CDR1 SGDLS and CDR2 YYNGEE come from the germline V gene. CDR3 length equals 15 residues. Written as DNA, the CDR3 is TGTGCCAGCAGCGTAGGCGGACCCTCCTACAATGAGCAGTTCTTC. This sequence encodes CASSVGGPSYNEQFF.

This clonotype appeared many times. The chain joins TRBV3-1 to TRBJ2-7; D unclear. There are 13 residues in the CDR3. The germline gives CDR1 LGHDT, CDR2 YNNKEL (reference sequence). V shed 0 bases and J shed 8 bases, with 11 bases lying between them. This chain's CDR3 is CASSQDVGQKQYF. In nucleotides, the CDR3 is TGTGCCAGCAGCCAAGACGTTGGGCAGAAGCAGTACTTC.

This clonotype turned up a few times. The chain recombines TRBV7-9 with TRBJ2-5; 8 nucleotides agree with TRBD2. This CDR3 contains 16 residues. J gave up 5 bases and V 3 bases, and 11 bases lay outside the gene matches. Germline lookup yields CDR1 SEHNR and CDR2 FQNEAQ (reference sequence). The CDR3 sequence is CASSLGASGLMETQYF. CDR3 DNA: TGTGCCAGCAGCTTGGGGGCTAGCGGGTTGATGGAGACCCAGTACTTC.

The chain couples TRBV20-1 to TRBJ2-3; 13 bases line up with TRBD2. J was trimmed by 5 bases and V by 6 bases; bases with no gene match: 5. This CDR3 has 14 amino acids. CDR1 and CDR2 from the germline V gene are DFQATT and SNEGSKA (reference sequence). The CDR3 here is CSATSGRAIDTQYF. The CDR3 DNA follows: TGCAGTGCAACTAGCGGGAGGGCCATAGATACGCAGTATTTT.

This clonotype was found many times. J is TRBJ2-2 and V is TRBV14; tentatively, D is TRBD1 (6 bases). The CDR3 sequence is 14 residues long. Per germline, CDR1 SGHDN and CDR2 FVKESK. The V gene lost 1 base and the J gene lost 6 bases, with 9 bases spanning the gap. The CDR3: CASSQGGRAGELFF. The DNA of the CDR3 is TGTGCCAGCAGCCAAGGGGGGCGCGCCGGGGAGCTGTTTTTT.

This clonotype has ten or more counts. The rearrangement uses TRBV10-3 and TRBJ1-4; a possible D gene is TRBD1 (5 bases). Germline assignment: CDR1 ENHRY and CDR2 SYGVKD. The CDR3 is 14 amino acids. Trimming took off 3 bases at V and 7 bases at J, with 12 bases between the two ends. CDR3 in amino acids: CAISERGDGEKLFF. The CDR3 DNA follows: TGTGCCATCAGTGAAAGAGGGGATGGTGAAAAACTGTTTTTT.

This clonotype was recorded many times. This sequence joins TRBV7-2 and TRBJ2-1; D is unclear. The V end was cut by 1 base, the J end by 10 bases, with 8 bases between. CDR1 SGHTA and CDR2 FQGNSA come from the germline V gene. The CDR3 covers 12 residues. The DNA of the CDR3 is TGTGCCAGCAGCTTAGACTGGAGAGAGCAGTTCTTC. Translation: CASSLDWREQFF.

This clonotype has a count of ten or more. At one boundary the junction diverges from the germline segment, which might be a read error. The chain has TRBV11-2 and TRBJ2-3; D unresolved. There are 17 residues in the CDR3. CDR1 and CDR2 from the germline V gene are SGHAT and FQNNGV. CDR3 residues: CAGSFGSLRPSTDTQYF. Here the CDR3 DNA reads TGTGCCGGCAGCTTTGGGTCCCTCCGCCCTAGCACAGATACGCAGTATTTT.

In this sample, this clonotype turned up a few times. The chain combines TRBV3-1 with TRBJ2-1; unclear D gene. Trimming removed 4 bases from V and 2 bases from J, with 9 bases in between. Per germline, CDR1 LGHDT and CDR2 YNNKEL (reference sequence). The CDR3 extends over 14 amino acids. CDR3 sequence reads: CASSLGPAYNEQFF. CDR3 DNA sequence: TGTGCCAGCAGCCTCGGACCAGCCTACAATGAGCAGTTCTTC.

This clonotype was recorded at least ten times. The chain couples TRBV9 to TRBJ2-7; 9 nucleotides match TRBD2. This CDR3 is 14 amino acids long. After removal of 4 bases from V and 5 bases from J, the junction contained 7 bases not matched to a gene. Germline CDR1 is SGDLS and CDR2 is YYNGEE. The CDR3 loop is CASSLAGVVDEQYF. CDR3 in DNA: TGTGCCAGCAGCTTAGCGGGAGTCGTCGACGAGCAGTACTTC. The whole variable domain, filled in from reference TRBV9 and TRBJ2-7, reads DSGVTQTPKHLITATGQRVTLRCSPRSGDLSVYWYQQSLDQGLQFLIQYYNGEERAKGNILERFSAQQFPDLHSELNLSSLELGDSALYFCASSLAGVVDEQYFGPGTRLTVT.